This T cell receptor beta chain was identified during a study of spatial heterogeneity in lung cancer. CDR3 size: 14 residues. V lost 5 bases and J 6 bases, leaving 14 bases between the germline ends. Stated time point: blood at routine non-recurrence follow-up after resection. No cell sorting; template was whole RNA from tumor, lung tissue or PBMC. TCRdb reprocessed the 5' RACE reads with MiXCR, giving one entry per CDR3 protein. Seen here are around 27,000 distinct CDR3 sequences, roughly 5.6% observed once, and the top ten hold around 23%. The sample holds a few counts of this clonotype. Sequences were derived from PBMCs, sampled at follow-up. The chain has TRBV12-3 or TRBV12-4 and TRBJ1-5; D perhaps matches TRBD1 (5 bases). This receptor was obtained from a male donor with early-stage non-small cell lung cancer. The CDR3, as DNA: TGTGCCAGCAGTCCCCTAGGGGTTCGTCAGCCCCAGCATTTT. This encodes CASSPLGVRQPQHF.